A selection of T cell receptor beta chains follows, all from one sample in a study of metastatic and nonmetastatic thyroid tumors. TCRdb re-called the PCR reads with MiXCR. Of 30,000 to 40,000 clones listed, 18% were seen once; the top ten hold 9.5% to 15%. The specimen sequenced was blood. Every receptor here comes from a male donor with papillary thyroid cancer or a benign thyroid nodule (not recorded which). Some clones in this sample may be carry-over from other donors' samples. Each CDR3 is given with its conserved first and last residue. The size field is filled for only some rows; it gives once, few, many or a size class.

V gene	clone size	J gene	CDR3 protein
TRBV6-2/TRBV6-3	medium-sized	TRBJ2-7	CASRHKGRTLYEQYF
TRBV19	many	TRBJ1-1	CATSTGGGRYTEAFF
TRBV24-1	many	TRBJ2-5	CATSDITGTSGETQYF
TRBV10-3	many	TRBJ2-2	CAISEASSGSSGTGELFF
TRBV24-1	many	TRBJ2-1	CATSDLGDKREQFF
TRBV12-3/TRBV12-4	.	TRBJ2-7	CASSLGHPGGLCGRASYEQYF
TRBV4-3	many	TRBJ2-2	CASSQDSGITGELFF
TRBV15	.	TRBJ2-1	CATCTISSGRKKNEQFF
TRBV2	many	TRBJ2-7	CASGGQTLPSSYEQYF
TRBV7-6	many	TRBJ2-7	CASSQTVAGEQYF
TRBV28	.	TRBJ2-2	CASQSSNTWELFF
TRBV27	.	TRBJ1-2	CASSDRGDNYGYTF